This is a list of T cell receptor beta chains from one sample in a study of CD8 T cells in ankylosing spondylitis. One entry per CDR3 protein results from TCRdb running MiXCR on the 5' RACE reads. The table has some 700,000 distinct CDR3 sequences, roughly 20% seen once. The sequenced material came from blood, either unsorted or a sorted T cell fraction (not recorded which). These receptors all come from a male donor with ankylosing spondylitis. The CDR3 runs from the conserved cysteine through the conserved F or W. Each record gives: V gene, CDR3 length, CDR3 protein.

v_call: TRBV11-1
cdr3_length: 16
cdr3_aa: CASSSRGTSGTYEQYF

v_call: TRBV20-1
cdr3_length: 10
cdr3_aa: CSALTGEAFF

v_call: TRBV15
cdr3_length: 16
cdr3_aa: CATSRDSGGANYGYTF

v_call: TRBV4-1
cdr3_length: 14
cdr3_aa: CASSQVSPATEAFF

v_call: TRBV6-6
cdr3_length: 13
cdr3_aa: CASSTRGHQPQHF

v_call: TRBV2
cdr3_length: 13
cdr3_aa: CASKRPSTDTQYF

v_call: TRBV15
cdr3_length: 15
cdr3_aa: CATSSVTGDTGELFF

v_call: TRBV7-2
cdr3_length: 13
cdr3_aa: CASSLEGGAPQYF

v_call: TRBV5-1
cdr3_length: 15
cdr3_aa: CASSPDSGAYNEQFF

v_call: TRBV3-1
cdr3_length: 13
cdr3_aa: CASSQDRAEKLFF

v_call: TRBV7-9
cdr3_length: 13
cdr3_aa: CASSLDGRDEQFF

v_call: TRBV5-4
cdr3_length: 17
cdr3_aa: CASKIGTSGPNTGELFF

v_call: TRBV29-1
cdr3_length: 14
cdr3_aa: CSAWGGGKNEKLFF

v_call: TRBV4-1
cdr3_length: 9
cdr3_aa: CASTSEQYF

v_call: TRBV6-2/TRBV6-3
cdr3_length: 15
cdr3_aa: CASSLTGWKSYEQYF

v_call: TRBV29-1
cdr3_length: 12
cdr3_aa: CSVEFKPYEQYF

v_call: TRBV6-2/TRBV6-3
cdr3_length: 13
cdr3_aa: CASSRPDRPEAFF

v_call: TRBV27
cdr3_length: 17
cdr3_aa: CASSLRSRGGSNTEAFF

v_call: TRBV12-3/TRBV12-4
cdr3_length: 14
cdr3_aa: CASSSQGVGTEAFF

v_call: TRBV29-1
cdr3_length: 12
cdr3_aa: CSVEDARRGYTF

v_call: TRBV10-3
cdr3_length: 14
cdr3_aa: CAISEDSGTDTQYF

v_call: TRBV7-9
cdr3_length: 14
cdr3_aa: CASIRQGAPYGYTF

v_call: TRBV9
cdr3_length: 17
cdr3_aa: CASSPLGSGNPYNEQFF

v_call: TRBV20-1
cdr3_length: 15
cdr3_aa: CSAPSRGDHTDTQYF

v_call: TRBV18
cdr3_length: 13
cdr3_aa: CASSPAGNSPLHF

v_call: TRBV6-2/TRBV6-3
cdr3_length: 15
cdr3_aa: CASSYSDRLNQPQHF

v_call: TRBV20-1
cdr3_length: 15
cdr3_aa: CSAPQRGAPLNEQFF

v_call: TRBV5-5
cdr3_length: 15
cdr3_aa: CASSWAMGTNYGYTF

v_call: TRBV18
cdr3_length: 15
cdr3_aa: CASSPKSGRDTEAFF

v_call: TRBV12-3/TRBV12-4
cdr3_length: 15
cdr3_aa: CASSSLTGKAYEQYF

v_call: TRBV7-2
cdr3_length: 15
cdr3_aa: CASSLVADVTDTQYF

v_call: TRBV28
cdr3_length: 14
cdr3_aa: CASSPPSPISTQYF

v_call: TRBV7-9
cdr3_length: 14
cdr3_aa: CASSKDTSNYGYTF

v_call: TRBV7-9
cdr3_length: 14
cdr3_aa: CASSDRGSNTEAFF

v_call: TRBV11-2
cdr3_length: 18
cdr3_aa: CASSLGHATGSYQETQYF

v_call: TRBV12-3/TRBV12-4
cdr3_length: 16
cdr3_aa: CASSGLAGGGWNEQFF

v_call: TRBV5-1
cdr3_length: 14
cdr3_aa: CASSPRPGYNEQFF

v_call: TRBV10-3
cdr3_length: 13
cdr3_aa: CAIRKTGEETQYF

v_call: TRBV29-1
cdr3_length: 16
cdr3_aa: CSVEIFGTGMNEKLFF

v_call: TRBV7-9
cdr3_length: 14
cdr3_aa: CASSLKGALETLYF

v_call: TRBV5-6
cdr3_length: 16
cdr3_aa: CASSYYGARYGNTIYF

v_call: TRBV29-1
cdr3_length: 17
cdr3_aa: CSVDGLAGGSSYNEQFF

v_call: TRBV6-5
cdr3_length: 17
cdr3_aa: CASSSPGEGPGGEPQHF

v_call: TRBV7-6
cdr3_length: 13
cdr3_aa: CASSTSTQETQYF

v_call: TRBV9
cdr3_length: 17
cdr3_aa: CASSVGLAGANTGELFF

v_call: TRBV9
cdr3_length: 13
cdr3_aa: CASSGTATGELFF

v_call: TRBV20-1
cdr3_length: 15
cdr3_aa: CSARGTSGLTDTQYF

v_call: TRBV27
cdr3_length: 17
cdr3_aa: CASSLTAGTGVGETQYF

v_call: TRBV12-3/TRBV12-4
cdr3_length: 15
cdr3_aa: CASSPGQGVYNEQFF

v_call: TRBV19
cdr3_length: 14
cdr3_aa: CASSVTGSIPEAFF

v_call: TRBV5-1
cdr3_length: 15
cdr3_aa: CASSPSQGITDTQYF

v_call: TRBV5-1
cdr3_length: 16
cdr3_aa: CASSLVSGNKGETQYF

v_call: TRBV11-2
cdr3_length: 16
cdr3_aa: CASRSQGSGIQETQYF

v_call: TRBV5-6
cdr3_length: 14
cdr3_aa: CASSFRVSGNTIYF

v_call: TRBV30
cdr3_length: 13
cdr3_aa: CAWSVPGRYEQYF

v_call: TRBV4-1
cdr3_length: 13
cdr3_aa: CASSPPGAGELFF

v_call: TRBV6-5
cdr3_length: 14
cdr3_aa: CASSYFQATGELFF

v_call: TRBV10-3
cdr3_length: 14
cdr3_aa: CAISETAYTDTQYF

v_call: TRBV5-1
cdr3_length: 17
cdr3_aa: CASRSRTGTGVTDTQYF